These T cell receptor beta chains were read from a single sample in a study of T cells after yellow fever vaccination. TCRdb ran MiXCR on the 5' RACE reads and lists one entry per CDR3 protein. The table includes 200,000 to 250,000 distinct CDR3 sequences, about 7% detected once. Specimen: CD4+ T cells sorted from PBMCs, collected 15 days after the yellow fever booster vaccination. These receptors all come from a man in his thirties or forties who received the YFV17D yellow fever vaccine. Both conserved end residues are trimmed from each CDR3. The D gene is left open where the match is weak.

v_call	d_call	j_call	cdr3_aa
TRBV12-3/TRBV12-4	TRBD2	TRBJ2-1	AAGASGRKSEQF
TRBV7-2	NA	TRBJ2-2	ASSPPRRTNTGELF
TRBV20-1	TRBD2	TRBJ2-1	SAVLALAGNEQF
TRBV25-1	NA	TRBJ2-3	ASIGRGGSTDTQY
TRBV24-1	NA	TRBJ2-5	ATSHRSQETQY
TRBV18	TRBD1	TRBJ2-7	ASSPMGQATYEQY
TRBV7-6	NA	TRBJ2-7	ASSLDGGLLSLNEQY
TRBV19	NA	TRBJ1-2	ASSMSPRPYGYT
TRBV7-2	NA	TRBJ2-5	ASSSYIETQY
TRBV7-2	TRBD2	TRBJ2-2	ASPWREGTGELF
TRBV5-1	NA	TRBJ2-1	ASSLELNNEQF
TRBV7-2	NA	TRBJ2-3	ASSPRGTDTQY
TRBV6-2/TRBV6-3	NA	TRBJ2-1	ASRLPGPQF
TRBV9	TRBD2	TRBJ2-1	ASSVGIGGGEQF
TRBV7-9	NA	TRBJ2-2	ASSLPVPTGELF
TRBV10-3	NA	TRBJ2-2	ATRVSGTTGELF
TRBV7-8	NA	TRBJ1-6	ASNPQAATADSPLH
TRBV6-6	NA	TRBJ1-1	ASTGGTNTEAF
TRBV5-1	NA	TRBJ2-2	ASREVGDTGELF
TRBV20-1	TRBD1	TRBJ2-7	SARGQGAYEQY
TRBV20-1	NA	TRBJ2-1	SAPWGRWQF
TRBV20-1	TRBD2	TRBJ2-5	SARGSGTSGETQY
TRBV19	NA	TRBJ1-5	ASSITGSNQPQH
TRBV5-8	TRBD2	TRBJ2-5	ASSPGGPQETQY
TRBV12-3/TRBV12-4	NA	TRBJ1-3	ASRVTGTTNRNTIY
TRBV7-9	NA	TRBJ1-1	ASRQTGMNTEAF
TRBV7-3	NA	TRBJ2-1	ASSFTATVPNEQF
TRBV6-5	NA	TRBJ1-5	ASSYGRDNQPQH
TRBV21-1	NA	TRBJ2-7	ASSMGVSYEQY
TRBV18	NA	TRBJ1-1	ASSLSSGNTEAF
TRBV11-2	TRBD2	TRBJ2-1	ASGAPNSGNRGEQF
TRBV12-3/TRBV12-4	TRBD2	TRBJ2-1	ASSFGRESN
TRBV7-9	NA	TRBJ2-7	ASSLELTYEQY
TRBV5-1	NA	TRBJ2-3	ASSLKSTDTQY
TRBV28	TRBD1	TRBJ2-7	ASSFRWTGGYEQY
TRBV7-2	TRBD2	TRBJ2-7	ASSPSRLAGTYEQY
TRBV12-3/TRBV12-4	NA	TRBJ2-1	ASSLSTANEQF
TRBV20-1	NA	TRBJ2-7	SARVDSRSYEQY
TRBV7-8	NA	TRBJ2-2	ASSLAPTADTGELF
TRBV30	TRBD2	TRBJ2-7	AWSVPFLAGGSDEQY
TRBV20-1	TRBD2	TRBJ2-5	SASRRTSGYQETQY
TRBV6-1	NA	TRBJ2-6	AKRDSGANVLT
TRBV29-1	TRBD1	TRBJ1-5	SVATGANNQPQH
TRBV24-1	NA	TRBJ1-5	ATSQPGNNQPQH
TRBV7-9	NA	TRBJ1-4	ASTPGRGPVEKLF
TRBV20-1	TRBD1	TRBJ1-2	SASLGPGGNGYT
TRBV7-2	TRBD2	TRBJ2-3	ASSWGGMGTDTQY
TRBV5-5	NA	TRBJ2-7	ASSLQTAVGLGEQY
TRBV27	NA	TRBJ2-7	ASSSAGTERNPL
TRBV7-8	TRBD2	TRBJ2-7	ASSLELAGGAKEQY